The clone carrying this T cell receptor (beta chain) has at least ten counts. Its antigen is undetermined. Germline V CDR1 and CDR2: SNHLY, FYNNEI. The CDR3 has 15 residues. The germline V and J ends were trimmed by 0 bases and 4 bases, with 9 bases remaining between them. Amplified TCR beta CDR3 regions derived from RNA transcripts. Carried out on the TCR CDR3, a first-round RT-PCR used the HTBI primer set. One entry per CDR3 protein, called by TCRdb with MiXCR from the multiplex PCR reads. The sample lists around 700,000 distinct CDR3 sequences, about a third occurring once. The sample comes from a study of T cells in Graves' hyperthyroidism and ophthalmopathy. Study-wide results and limits: Progression to ophthalmopathy was predicted a median of 6.5 months early. Most clonotypes expanded in the thyroid (above 0.001) were also present in blood. By a 13 V-J model, ophthalmopathy was set apart from stable hyperthyroidism.

It was uncontrolled infection, other autoimmune disease, pregnancy or lactation that excluded patients. The sequence came from a woman in her thirties or forties with Graves' hyperthyroidism. Sequencing was done on a sample of blood. The chain is built from TRBV2 and TRBJ2-2; maybe TRBD2 (5 bases). The CDR3 DNA is TGTGCCAGCAGTGAAGCGCTTCGGGGCACCGGGGAGCTGTTTTTT. Translated, it gives CASSEALRGTGELFF. Using reference TRBV2 and TRBJ2-2 for the parts outside the CDR3, the full variable domain is EPEVTQTPSHQVTQMGQEVILRCVPISNHLYFYWYRQILGQKVEFLVSFYNNEISEKSEIFDDQFSVERPDGSNFTLKIRSTKLEDSAMYFCASSEALRGTGELFFGEGSRLTVL.